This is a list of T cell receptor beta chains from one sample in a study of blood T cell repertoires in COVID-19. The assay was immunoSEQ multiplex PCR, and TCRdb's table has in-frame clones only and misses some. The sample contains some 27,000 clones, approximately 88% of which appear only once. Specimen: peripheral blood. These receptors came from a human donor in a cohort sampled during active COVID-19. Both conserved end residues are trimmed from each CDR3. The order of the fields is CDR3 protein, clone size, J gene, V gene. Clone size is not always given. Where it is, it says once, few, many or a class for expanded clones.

ASSQPGGQGRQETQY | NA | TRBJ2-5 | TRBV11-2
ASSRGLAETQY | NA | TRBJ2-5 | TRBV7-8
ASTLGGGGFFWELF | NA | TRBJ2-2 | TRBV27
ASSLTGMNYGYT | NA | TRBJ1-2 | TRBV19
AISGLAGPTSPYEQY | NA | TRBJ2-7 | TRBV10-3
ASSLERLRYEQY | NA | TRBJ2-7 | TRBV5-5
SASGPTRGGNQPQH | NA | TRBJ1-5 | TRBV20-1
ASSEEGGSVPYTQY | NA | TRBJ2-3 | TRBV10-1
ASSATSSQGYT | NA | TRBJ1-2 | TRBV9
ATGENQETQY | NA | TRBJ2-5 | TRBV19
ASSVGPGGAYEQY | NA | TRBJ2-7 | TRBV9
ASGLGGGQGGEAF | NA | TRBJ1-1 | TRBV12-5
ASSYRGNTEAF | NA | TRBJ1-1 | TRBV19
ASSPLRQPNTGELF | NA | TRBJ2-2 | TRBV11-2
ASSPPVAGGDTQY | once | TRBJ2-3 | TRBV18
ASSLGDYGYT | NA | TRBJ1-2 | TRBV11-2
ASSYQQGGVGEKLF | NA | TRBJ1-4 | TRBV27
ASTDRGRSNEKLF | NA | TRBJ1-4 | TRBV2
ASSHLTSGNHNEQF | NA | TRBJ2-1 | TRBV4-1
ASRLRAKRVGGSPGEKLF | NA | TRBJ1-4 | TRBV4-1
ASSFGPDTQY | NA | TRBJ2-3 | TRBV5-8
ASSLDIGAGYGYT | NA | TRBJ1-2 | TRBV7-9
ASSLDTEFKH | NA | TRBJ1-5 | TRBV7-9
ASSLVTGSTGYNEQF | NA | TRBJ2-1 | TRBV5-1
ASSLNPDRIYEQY | NA | TRBJ2-7 | TRBV18
ASSDPGLAGGPDTQY | NA | TRBJ2-3 | TRBV10-1
ASSQEAETDTQY | NA | TRBJ2-3 | TRBV4-1
ASSEGGRNSPLH | once | TRBJ1-6 | TRBV2
ASGTGVLTDTQY | NA | TRBJ2-3 | TRBV16
ASSQGGTGPYEQY | NA | TRBJ2-7 | TRBV14
ASSTRLAGFYEQY | NA | TRBJ2-7 | TRBV19
ASSLRLDSPLH | NA | TRBJ1-6 | TRBV12-3/TRBV12-4
ASSQGPTSTDTQY | few | TRBJ2-3 | TRBV6-5
ASSPGGWETQY | NA | TRBJ2-5 | TRBV6-5
ASSPSGPLPYEQY | NA | TRBJ2-7 | TRBV9
ASSTRLSYEQY | NA | TRBJ2-7 | TRBV27
ASSSRGQGAGQPQH | NA | TRBJ1-5 | TRBV27
ATSLSGNGNEKLF | NA | TRBJ1-4 | TRBV24-1
AISEGRGNTEAF | NA | TRBJ1-1 | TRBV10-3